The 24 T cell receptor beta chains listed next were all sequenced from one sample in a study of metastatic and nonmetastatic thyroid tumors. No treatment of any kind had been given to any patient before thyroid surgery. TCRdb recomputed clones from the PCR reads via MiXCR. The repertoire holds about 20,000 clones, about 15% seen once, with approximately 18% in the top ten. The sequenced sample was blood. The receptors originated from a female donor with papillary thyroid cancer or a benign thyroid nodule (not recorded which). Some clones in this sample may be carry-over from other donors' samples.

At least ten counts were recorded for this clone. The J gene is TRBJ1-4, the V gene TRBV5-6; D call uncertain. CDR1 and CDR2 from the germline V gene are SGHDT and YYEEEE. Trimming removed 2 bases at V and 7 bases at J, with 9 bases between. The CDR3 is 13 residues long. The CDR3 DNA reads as TGTGCCAGCAGCTTAGGCCGGAGTGAAAAACTGTTTTTT. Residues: CASSLGRSEKLFF.

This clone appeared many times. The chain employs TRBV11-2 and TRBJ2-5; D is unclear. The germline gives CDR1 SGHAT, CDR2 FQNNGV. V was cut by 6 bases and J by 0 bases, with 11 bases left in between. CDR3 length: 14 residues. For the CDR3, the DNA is TGTGCCAGCAGTCTTCGGAGACACCAAGAGACCCAGTACTTC. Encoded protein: CASSLRRHQETQYF.

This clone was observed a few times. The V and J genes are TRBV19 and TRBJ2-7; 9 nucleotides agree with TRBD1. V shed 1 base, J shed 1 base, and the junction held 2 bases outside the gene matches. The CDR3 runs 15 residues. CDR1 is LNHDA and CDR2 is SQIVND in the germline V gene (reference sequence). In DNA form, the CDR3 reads TGTGCCAGTAGTATAGGGGGGACAGGGTCCTACGAGCAGTACTTC. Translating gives CASSIGGTGSYEQYF.

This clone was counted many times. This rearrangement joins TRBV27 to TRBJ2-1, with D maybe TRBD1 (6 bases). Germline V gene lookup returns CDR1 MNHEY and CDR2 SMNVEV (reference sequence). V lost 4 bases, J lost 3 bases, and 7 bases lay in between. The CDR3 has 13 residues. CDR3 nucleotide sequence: TGTGCCAGCAGTTGGGACATCTACAATGAGCAGTTCTTC. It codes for CASSWDIYNEQFF.

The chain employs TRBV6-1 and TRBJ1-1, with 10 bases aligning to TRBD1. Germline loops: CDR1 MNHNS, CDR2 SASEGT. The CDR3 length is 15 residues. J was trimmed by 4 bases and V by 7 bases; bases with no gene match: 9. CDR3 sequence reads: CASNLGQGGVTEAFF. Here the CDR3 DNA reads TGTGCCAGCAACTTAGGACAGGGGGGTGTCACTGAAGCTTTCTTT.

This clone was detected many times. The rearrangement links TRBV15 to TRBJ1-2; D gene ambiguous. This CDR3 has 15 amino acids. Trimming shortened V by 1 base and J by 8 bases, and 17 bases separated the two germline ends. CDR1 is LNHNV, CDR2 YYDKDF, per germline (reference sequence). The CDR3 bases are TGTGCCACCAGCAGAGCCCAGGACCGTTTAGGAGGCTACACCTTC. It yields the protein CATSRAQDRLGGYTF.

The CDR3 sequence is CASSPVSGGPIVEQYF. The CDR3 DNA reads as TGTGCCAGCTCACCGGTCTCGGGAGGGCCTATAGTCGAGCAGTACTTC. The chain carries TRBV18 and TRBJ2-7, with 8 bases fitting TRBD2. Germline-derived CDR1 and CDR2 are KGHSH and LQKENI. With 3 bases clipped from V and 6 bases from J, the junction kept 13 bases outside the gene matches. CDR3 length: 16 amino acids.

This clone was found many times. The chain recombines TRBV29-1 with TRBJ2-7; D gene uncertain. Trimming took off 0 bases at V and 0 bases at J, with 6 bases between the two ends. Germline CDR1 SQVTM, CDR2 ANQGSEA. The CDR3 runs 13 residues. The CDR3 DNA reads TGCAGCGTTGAAGACCGGGCCTCCTACGAGCAGTACTTC. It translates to CSVEDRASYEQYF.

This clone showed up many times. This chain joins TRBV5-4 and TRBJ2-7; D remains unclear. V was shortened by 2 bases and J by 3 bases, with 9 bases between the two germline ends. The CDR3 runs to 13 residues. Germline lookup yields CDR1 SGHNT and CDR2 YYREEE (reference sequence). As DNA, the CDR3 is TGTGCCAGCAGCTTAAATAGTGTCTACGAGCAGTACTTC. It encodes CASSLNSVYEQYF.

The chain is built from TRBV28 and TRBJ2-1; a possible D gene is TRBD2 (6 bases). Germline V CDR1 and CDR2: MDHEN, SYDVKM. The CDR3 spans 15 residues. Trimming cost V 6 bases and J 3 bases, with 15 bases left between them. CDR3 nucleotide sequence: TGTGCCAGCAGAAAGATTGGACTAATCTACAATGAGCAGTTCTTC. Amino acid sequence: CASRKIGLIYNEQFF.

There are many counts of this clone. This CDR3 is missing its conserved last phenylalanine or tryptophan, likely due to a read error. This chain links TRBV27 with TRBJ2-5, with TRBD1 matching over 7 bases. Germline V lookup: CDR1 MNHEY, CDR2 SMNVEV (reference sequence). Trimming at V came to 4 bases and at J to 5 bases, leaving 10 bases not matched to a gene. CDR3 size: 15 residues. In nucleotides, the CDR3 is TGTGCCAGCAGTTCTCGGGGACAGCGGACGGAGACCCAGTACCTC. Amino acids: CASSSRGQRTETQYL.

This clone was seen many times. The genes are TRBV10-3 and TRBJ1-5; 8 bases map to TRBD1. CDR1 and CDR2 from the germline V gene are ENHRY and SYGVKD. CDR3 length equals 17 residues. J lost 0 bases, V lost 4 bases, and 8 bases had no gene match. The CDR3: CAISAGTGPYSNQPQHF. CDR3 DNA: TGTGCCATCAGTGCAGGGACAGGACCATATAGCAATCAGCCCCAGCATTTT.

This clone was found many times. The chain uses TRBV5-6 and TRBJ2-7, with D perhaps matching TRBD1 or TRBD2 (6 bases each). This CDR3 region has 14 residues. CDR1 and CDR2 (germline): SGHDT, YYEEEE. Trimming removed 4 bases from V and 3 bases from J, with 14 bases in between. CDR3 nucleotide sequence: TGTGCCAGCAGCGGACCGGAGGGGGGCTACGAGCAGTACTTC. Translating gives CASSGPEGGYEQYF.

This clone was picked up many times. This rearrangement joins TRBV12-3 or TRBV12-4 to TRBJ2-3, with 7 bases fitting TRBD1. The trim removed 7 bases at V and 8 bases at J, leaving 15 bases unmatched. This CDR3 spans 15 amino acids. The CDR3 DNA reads TGTGCCAGCACCGTAGGGCACAGGGGAGCAGTTACGCAGTATTTT. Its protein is CASTVGHRGAVTQYF.

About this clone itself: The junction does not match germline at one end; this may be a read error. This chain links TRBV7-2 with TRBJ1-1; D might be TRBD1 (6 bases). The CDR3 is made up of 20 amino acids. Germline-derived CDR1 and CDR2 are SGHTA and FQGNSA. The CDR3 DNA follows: TGTGCCAGCGGCTTACTCCCGCCGGGACAAGGGATGGTAATGAACACTGAAGCTTTCTTT. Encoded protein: CASGLLPPGQGMVMNTEAFF.

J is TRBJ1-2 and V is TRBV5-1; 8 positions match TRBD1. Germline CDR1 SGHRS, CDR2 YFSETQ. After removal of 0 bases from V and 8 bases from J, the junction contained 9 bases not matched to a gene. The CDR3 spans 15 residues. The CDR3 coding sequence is TGCGCCAGCAGCTTGGAGACGACGACAGGGGAAGGCTACACCTTC. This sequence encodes CASSLETTTGEGYTF.

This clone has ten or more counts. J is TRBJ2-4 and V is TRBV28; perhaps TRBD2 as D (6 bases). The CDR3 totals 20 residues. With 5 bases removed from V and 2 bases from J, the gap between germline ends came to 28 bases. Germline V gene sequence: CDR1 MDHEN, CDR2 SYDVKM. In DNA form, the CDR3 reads TGTGCCAGCAGTACCTGGAGGGTGAGTGCGTCGGAGTGGACCAAAAACATTCAGTACTTC. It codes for CASSTWRVSASEWTKNIQYF.

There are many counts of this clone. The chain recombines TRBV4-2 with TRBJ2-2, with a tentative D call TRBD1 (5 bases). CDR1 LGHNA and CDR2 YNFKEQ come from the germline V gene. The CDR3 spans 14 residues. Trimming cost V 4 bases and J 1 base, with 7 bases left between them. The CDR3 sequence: CASSPRVNTGELFF. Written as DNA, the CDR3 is TGTGCCAGCAGCCCCAGGGTGAACACCGGGGAGCTGTTTTTT.

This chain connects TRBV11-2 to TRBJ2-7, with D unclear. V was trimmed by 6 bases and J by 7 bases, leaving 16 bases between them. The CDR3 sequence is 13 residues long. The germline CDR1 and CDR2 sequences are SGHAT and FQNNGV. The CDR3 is CASSSSPLVEQYF. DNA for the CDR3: TGTGCCAGCAGTTCATCCCCACTGGTGGAGCAGTACTTC.

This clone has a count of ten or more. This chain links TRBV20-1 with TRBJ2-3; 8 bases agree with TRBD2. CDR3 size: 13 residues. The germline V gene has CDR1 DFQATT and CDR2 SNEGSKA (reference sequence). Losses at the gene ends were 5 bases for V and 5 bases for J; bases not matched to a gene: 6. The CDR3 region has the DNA TGCAGTGCTTCAACTAGCGGATTAGATACGCAGTATTTT. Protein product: CSASTSGLDTQYF.

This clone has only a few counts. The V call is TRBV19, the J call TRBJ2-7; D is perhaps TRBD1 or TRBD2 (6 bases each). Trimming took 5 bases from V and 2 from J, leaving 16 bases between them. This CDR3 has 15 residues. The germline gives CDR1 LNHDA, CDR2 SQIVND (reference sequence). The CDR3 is CASSLRGDRAYEQYF. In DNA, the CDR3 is TGTGCCAGTAGTTTAAGGGGGGACCGAGCCTACGAGCAGTACTTC. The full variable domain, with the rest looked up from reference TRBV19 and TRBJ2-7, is DGGITQSPKYLFRKEGQNVTLSCEQNLNHDAMYWYRQDPGQGLRLIYYSQIVNDFQKGDIAEGYSVSREKKESFPLTVTSAQKNPTAFYLCASSLRGDRAYEQYFGPGTRLTVT.

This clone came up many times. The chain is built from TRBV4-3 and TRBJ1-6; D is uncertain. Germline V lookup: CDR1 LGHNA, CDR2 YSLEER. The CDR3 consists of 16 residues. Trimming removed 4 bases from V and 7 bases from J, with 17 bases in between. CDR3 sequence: CASSRGPGEVNSPLHF. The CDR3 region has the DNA TGCGCCAGCAGCCGAGGTCCGGGCGAAGTAAATTCACCCCTCCACTTT.

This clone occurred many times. In nucleotides, the CDR3 is TGCAGTGCTAGACCGCTCAGGGGGGTGAACACTGAAGCTTTCTTT. This sequence encodes CSARPLRGVNTEAFF. The chain carries TRBV20-1 and TRBJ1-1, with 7 positions matching TRBD1. V lost 2 bases to trimming and J lost 0 bases; unmatched junction nucleotides: 6. The CDR3 spans 15 residues. From germline, CDR1 is DFQATT and CDR2 SNEGSKA (reference sequence).

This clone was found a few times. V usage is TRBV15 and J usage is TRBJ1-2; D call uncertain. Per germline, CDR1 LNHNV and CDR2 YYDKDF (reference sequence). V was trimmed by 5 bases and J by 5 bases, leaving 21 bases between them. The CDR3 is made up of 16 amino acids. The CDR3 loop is CATSPQQEASIYGYTF. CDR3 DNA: TGTGCCACCAGCCCACAGCAGGAAGCCTCTATATATGGCTACACCTTC.